A selection of T cell receptor beta chains follows, all from one sample in a study of blood T cell repertoires in COVID-19. Sequencing was performed with immunoSEQ multiplex PCR; in TCRdb, only in-frame clones are kept and a portion is missing. This sample has some 250,000 clones, with about four fifths found just once. The sequencing input was peripheral blood. All receptors come from an elderly man with acute or convalescent COVID-19. The CDR3 runs from the conserved cysteine through the conserved F or W. A D gene is named only where the DNA matches it firmly. Not every row has a clone size; where given, it reads once, few, many or a size class.

d_gene | j_gene | abundance | v_gene | CDR3aa | CDR3nt
TRBD2 | TRBJ2-7 | - | TRBV5-1 | CASSLGPLAGNYEQYF | TGCGCCAGCAGCTTGGGTCCGCTAGCGGGAAACTACGAGCAGTACTTC
- | TRBJ1-3 | - | TRBV11-2 | CASSSGGNTIYF | TGTGCCAGCAGCTCAGGGGGAAACACCATATATTTT
TRBD1 | TRBJ2-2 | - | TRBV5-1 | CASGIQGASTGELFF | TGCGCCAGCGGGATACAGGGGGCTTCTACCGGGGAGCTGTTTTTT
TRBD1 | TRBJ2-2 | - | TRBV3-1/TRBV3-2 | CASSARQGQTGELFF | TGTGCCAGCAGCGCCCGACAGGGGCAGACCGGGGAGCTGTTTTTT
TRBD1 | TRBJ2-7 | - | TRBV25-1 | CASRTGVEQYF | TGTGCCAGCAGAACAGGGGTCGAGCAGTACTTC
TRBD1 | TRBJ1-5 | - | TRBV6-5 | CASSMGQGFNQPQHF | TGTGCCAGCAGTATGGGACAGGGTTTTAATCAGCCCCAGCATTTT
TRBD2 | TRBJ2-5 | - | TRBV3-1/TRBV3-2 | CASSASGGLETQYF | TGTGCCAGCAGCGCTAGCGGGGGGTTAGAGACCCAGTACTTC
TRBD2 | TRBJ2-1 | - | TRBV30 | CAWSPTPRPSGRGNEQFF | TGTGCCTGGAGTCCAACTCCGAGACCTAGCGGGAGGGGCAATGAGCAGTTCTTC
- | TRBJ1-6 | once | TRBV3-1/TRBV3-2 | CASSQGTVHNSPLHF | TGTGCCAGCAGCCAAGGGACAGTTCATAATTCACCCCTCCACTTT
- | TRBJ2-2 | - | TRBV28 | CASSTTGLSGELFF | TGTGCCAGCAGTACAACAGGGTTATCCGGGGAGCTGTTTTTT
- | TRBJ2-5 | - | TRBV4-1 | CASSQGTLGAVGGKETQYF | TGCGCCAGCAGCCAAGGAACCCTTGGGGCAGTTGGGGGCAAAGAGACCCAGTACTTC
TRBD2 | TRBJ2-1 | - | TRBV7-2 | CASSFGTSGRPGNEQFF | TGTGCCAGCAGCTTCGGGACTAGCGGGAGGCCAGGGAATGAGCAGTTCTTC
TRBD1 | TRBJ2-7 | - | TRBV6-5 | CASRSQGQSYEQYF | TGTGCCAGCAGGAGCCAGGGACAGTCCTACGAGCAGTACTTC
- | TRBJ1-5 | few | TRBV7-2 | CASSLSSSYSNQPQHF | TGTGCCAGCAGCTTAAGTTCTAGCTATAGCAATCAGCCCCAGCATTTT
- | TRBJ2-7 | - | TRBV6-1 | CASSEQGQVGPGEQYF | TGTGCCAGCAGTGAACAGGGTCAGGTAGGTCCCGGCGAGCAGTACTTC
- | TRBJ2-3 | few | TRBV7-7 | CASSLGVGLDTQYF | TGTGCCAGCAGCTTGGGCGTGGGTTTGGATACGCAGTATTTT
- | TRBJ1-4 | - | TRBV20-1 | CSGRRGEKLFF | TGCAGTGGCAGACGGGGGGAAAAACTGTTTTTT
- | TRBJ1-6 | - | TRBV6-1 | CASSEQASNSPLHF | TGTGCCAGCAGTGAACAAGCCTCGAATTCACCCCTCCACTTT
- | TRBJ2-3 | - | TRBV2 | CASRVLLSTDTQYF | TGTGCCAGCAGGGTGCTCCTAAGCACAGATACGCAGTATTTT
- | TRBJ1-5 | - | TRBV21-1 | CAINESNQPQHF | TGTGCCATCAATGAGAGCAATCAGCCCCAGCATTTT
- | TRBJ2-7 | - | TRBV18 | CASSLSRGVRDEQYF | TGTGCCAGCTCTCTATCTCGCGGGGTCAGGGACGAGCAGTACTTC
TRBD2 | TRBJ2-2 | - | TRBV28 | CASSPLAGVTGELFF | TGTGCCAGCAGTCCCTTAGCGGGAGTCACCGGGGAGCTGTTTTTT
TRBD1 | TRBJ2-1 | - | TRBV28 | CASSPQGAHYNEQFF | TGTGCCAGCAGTCCGCAGGGGGCGCACTACAATGAGCAGTTCTTC
- | TRBJ2-5 | - | TRBV7-8 | CASGPTLWETQYF | TGTGCCAGCGGCCCGACTTTGTGGGAGACCCAGTACTTC
TRBD1 | TRBJ2-1 | - | TRBV7-3 | CASSFTGGPENEQFF | TGTGCCAGCAGCTTCACAGGGGGCCCTGAAAATGAGCAGTTCTTC
- | TRBJ1-3 | - | TRBV30 | CACRGSGNTIYF | TGTGCCTGCAGGGGTTCTGGAAACACCATATATTTT
TRBD1 | TRBJ1-4 | - | TRBV6-1 | CASSESPTGGATNEKLFF | TGTGCCAGCAGTGAATCCCCAACAGGGGGCGCAACTAATGAAAAACTGTTTTTT
TRBD1 | TRBJ1-5 | few | TRBV28 | CASSLFQGVSNQPQHF | TGTGCCAGCAGTTTATTTCAGGGGGTTAGCAATCAGCCCCAGCATTTT
TRBD1 | TRBJ1-2 | - | TRBV7-9 | CASSSSTGTGVRYGYTF | TGTGCCAGCAGCTCCTCCACCGGGACAGGGGTCCGGTATGGCTACACCTTC
TRBD1 | TRBJ1-4 | - | TRBV5-1 | CASSQTGPNEKLFF | TGCGCCAGCAGCCAGACAGGGCCTAATGAAAAACTGTTTTTT
- | TRBJ1-1 | few | TRBV14 | CASSPRTGEAFF | TGTGCCAGCAGCCCTCGGACTGGTGAAGCTTTCTTT
TRBD2 | TRBJ2-7 | - | TRBV3-1/TRBV3-2 | CASSHIAGAGEQYF | TGTGCCAGCAGCCATATAGCGGGAGCAGGCGAGCAGTACTTC
- | TRBJ1-1 | - | TRBV29-1 | CSAEGTAGAFF | TGCAGCGCCGAGGGGACTGCGGGAGCTTTCTTT
TRBD1 | TRBJ2-5 | - | TRBV7-2 | CASSRRTGETQYF | TGTGCCAGCAGCAGAAGGACAGGAGAGACCCAGTACTTC
- | TRBJ1-5 | - | TRBV19 | CASSILAISNQPQHF | TGTGCCAGTAGTATTTTGGCAATTAGCAATCAGCCCCAGCATTTT
- | TRBJ1-5 | - | TRBV24-1 | CAIGSGAGDNQPQHF | TGTGCCATCGGATCGGGAGCGGGGGACAATCAGCCCCAGCATTTT
TRBD1 | TRBJ1-2 | - | TRBV24-1 | CATSPPDRGYGYTF | TGTGCCACCAGTCCGCCGGACAGGGGCTATGGCTACACCTTC
TRBD2 | TRBJ2-5 | - | TRBV7-2 | CASSTQRGETQYF | TGTGCCAGCAGTACCCAGCGGGGAGAGACCCAGTACTTC
TRBD2 | TRBJ2-1 | - | TRBV6-1 | CASSEASGSLYNEQFF | TGTGCCAGCAGTGAAGCAAGCGGGAGTTTGTACAATGAGCAGTTCTTC
TRBD2 | TRBJ2-3 | once | TRBV27 | CASRPGLAGNTDTQYF | TGTGCCAGCAGGCCCGGACTAGCGGGAAACACAGATACGCAGTATTTT
- | TRBJ1-5 | - | TRBV4-1 | CASSQDRFAQNQPQHF | TGCGCCAGCAGCCAAGATCGATTTGCGCAAAATCAGCCCCAGCATTTT
- | TRBJ1-3 | - | TRBV7-9 | CASSSERQNSGNTIYF | TGTGCCAGCAGCTCGGAACGACAGAACTCTGGAAACACCATATATTTT
TRBD2 | TRBJ2-2 | - | TRBV7-9 | CASSSVTSGGGELFF | TGTGCCAGCAGCTCGGTGACTAGCGGGGGCGGGGAGCTGTTTTTT
- | TRBJ1-2 | - | TRBV30 | CAWKYQGGYTF | TGTGCCTGGAAATACCAGGGAGGCTACACCTTC
TRBD1 | TRBJ1-4 | - | TRBV5-1 | CASSPDGQGFGKLFF | TGCGCCAGCAGCCCGGACGGACAGGGCTTTGGAAAACTGTTTTTT
TRBD1 | TRBJ2-3 | - | TRBV10-2 | CAGQGSTGTDTQYF | TGCGCCGGACAGGGTAGCACGGGCACAGATACGCAGTATTTT
- | TRBJ2-1 | - | TRBV7-3 | CASSTSGSYNEQFF | TGTGCCAGCAGCACCAGTGGCTCCTACAATGAGCAGTTCTTC
- | TRBJ2-3 | once | TRBV5-4 | CASSLVILPSTDTQYF | TGTGCCAGCAGCTTGGTTATCCTCCCTAGCACAGATACGCAGTATTTT
TRBD1 | TRBJ1-4 | - | TRBV14 | CASSQVRGLGEKLFF | TGTGCCAGCAGCCAAGTAAGGGGGCTTGGCGAAAAACTGTTTTTT
- | TRBJ2-5 | - | TRBV5-1 | CASSLAGANQETQYF | TGCGCCAGCAGCTTGGCCGGTGCAAACCAAGAGACCCAGTACTTC
TRBD1 | TRBJ1-2 | once | TRBV7-9 | CAGITVARGDYGYTF | TGTGCCGGTATTACAGTGGCCAGGGGGGACTATGGCTACACCTTC
- | TRBJ2-7 | - | TRBV6-5 | CASSPGTPYEQYF | TGTGCCAGCAGCCCCGGGACACCCTACGAGCAGTACTTC
TRBD1 | TRBJ1-2 | - | TRBV4-1 | CASSQAVTGGAYYGYTF | TGCGCCAGCAGCCAAGCGGTGACAGGGGGCGCTTACTATGGCTACACCTTC
- | TRBJ1-1 | - | TRBV5-1 | CASSTQGPPNTEAFF | TGCGCCAGCAGCACCCAGGGTCCTCCGAACACTGAAGCTTTCTTT
TRBD1 | TRBJ2-1 | - | TRBV12-3/TRBV12-4 | CASRRDSYNEQFF | TGTGCCAGCAGACGGGACAGCTACAATGAGCAGTTCTTC
TRBD1 | TRBJ2-1 | few | TRBV5-1 | CASSHTDRVLNEQFF | TGCGCCAGCTCCCACACGGACAGGGTTCTCAATGAGCAGTTCTTC
- | TRBJ2-1 | few | TRBV7-2 | CASSFPGQGHREQFF | TGTGCCAGCAGCTTCCCGGGGCAGGGGCATCGGGAGCAGTTCTTC
TRBD1 | TRBJ2-7 | - | TRBV20-1 | CSASVGQFYEQYF | TGCAGTGCTAGTGTGGGACAGTTCTACGAGCAGTACTTC
- | TRBJ2-7 | - | TRBV7-9 | CASSLGGGVASEQYF | TGTGCCAGCAGCTTAGGGGGCGGGGTAGCGAGCGAGCAGTACTTC
TRBD2 | TRBJ2-1 | - | TRBV12-5 | CASGLVRRGSSYNEQFF | TGTGCTAGTGGTTTGGTCAGGCGGGGGTCCTCCTACAATGAGCAGTTCTTC